This is a list of T cell receptor beta chains from one sample in a study of blood T cell repertoires in COVID-19. Profiled with immunoSEQ multiplex PCR; TCRdb holds only in-frame clones, not every one. Of fewer than 300,000 clones detected, about nine tenths appear once; the ten largest clones hold approximately 1.5%. Sequencing used peripheral blood. These receptor sequences come from a woman aged 40 to 50 who had recovered from COVID-19. Both conserved end residues are part of each CDR3. D genes are given only for firm matches. Size values are once, few and many counts, or a class for expanded clones, and some rows have none.

clone size: NA
J gene: TRBJ1-1
V gene: TRBV3-1/TRBV3-2
D gene: TRBD1
CDR3 DNA: TGTGCCAGCAGCCGCCCACAGGGGGTGTCTGAAGCTTTCTTT
CDR3 protein: CASSRPQGVSEAFF

clone size: NA
J gene: TRBJ1-6
V gene: TRBV5-6
D gene: NA
CDR3 DNA: TGTGCCAGCAGCTCGCAGGTGGCCAATTCACCCCTCCACTTT
CDR3 protein: CASSSQVANSPLHF

clone size: once
J gene: TRBJ2-1
V gene: TRBV12-5
D gene: TRBD2
CDR3 DNA: TGTGCTAGTGGTGGGTTAGGCTTTCGTAGCGGGTCCTACAATGAGCAGTTCTTC
CDR3 protein: CASGGLGFRSGSYNEQFF

clone size: NA
J gene: TRBJ2-1
V gene: TRBV6-6
D gene: TRBD2
CDR3 DNA: TGTGCCAGCCGCGCCCTAGCGGGGTCCCCAAATGAGCAGTTCTTC
CDR3 protein: CASRALAGSPNEQFF

clone size: NA
J gene: TRBJ2-3
V gene: TRBV5-6
D gene: TRBD2
CDR3 DNA: TGTGCCAGCAGCTCCCCATGGAGCGGGGGACCAGATACGCAGTATTTT
CDR3 protein: CASSSPWSGGPDTQYF

clone size: NA
J gene: TRBJ2-7
V gene: TRBV6-2/TRBV6-3
D gene: TRBD1
CDR3 DNA: TGTGCCAGCAGCAATCGACAGGGGGCTTATGAGCAGTACTTC
CDR3 protein: CASSNRQGAYEQYF

clone size: NA
J gene: TRBJ1-5
V gene: TRBV14
D gene: TRBD1
CDR3 DNA: TGTGCCAGCAGCCCCCAGAGGGACAGGGAAGATCAGCCCCAGCATTTT
CDR3 protein: CASSPQRDREDQPQHF

clone size: once
J gene: TRBJ2-5
V gene: TRBV15
D gene: NA
CDR3 DNA: TGTGCCACCAGCCCGACAATCAGTTGGGAGACCCAGTACTTC
CDR3 protein: CATSPTISWETQYF

clone size: NA
J gene: TRBJ1-1
V gene: TRBV9
D gene: NA
CDR3 DNA: TGTGCCAGCAGCGTAGAGGGGGAAGCGAACACTGAAGCTTTCTTT
CDR3 protein: CASSVEGEANTEAFF

clone size: NA
J gene: TRBJ1-1
V gene: TRBV5-6
D gene: TRBD1
CDR3 DNA: TGTGCCAGCAGCGGGCCGACAGGGGGCTTGACCCTGAACACTGAAGCTTTCTTT
CDR3 protein: CASSGPTGGLTLNTEAFF

clone size: NA
J gene: TRBJ2-7
V gene: TRBV6-5
D gene: TRBD1
CDR3 DNA: TGTGCCAGCAGAGAGGGACAGGGGGAAGGATACGAGCAGTACTTC
CDR3 protein: CASREGQGEGYEQYF

clone size: NA
J gene: TRBJ2-7
V gene: TRBV28
D gene: TRBD1
CDR3 DNA: TGCCGAAGGGGACAGGGGCCCTACGAGCAGTACTTC
CDR3 protein: CRRGQGPYEQYF

clone size: few
J gene: TRBJ1-3
V gene: TRBV4-2
D gene: NA
CDR3 DNA: TGTGCCAGCAGCCAGAGACAGACAAACGTGCGCTCTTTCGGAAACACCATATATTTT
CDR3 protein: CASSQRQTNVRSFGNTIYF

clone size: once
J gene: TRBJ2-7
V gene: TRBV27
D gene: NA
CDR3 DNA: TGTGCCAGCAGTTTATCGTGGCAGAATTCCTACGAGCAGTACTTC
CDR3 protein: CASSLSWQNSYEQYF

clone size: NA
J gene: TRBJ2-2
V gene: TRBV7-3
D gene: TRBD1
CDR3 DNA: TGTGCCAGCAGCTTAGACAGGGTGAACACCGGGGAGCTGTTTTTT
CDR3 protein: CASSLDRVNTGELFF

clone size: NA
J gene: TRBJ1-4
V gene: TRBV5-6
D gene: NA
CDR3 DNA: TGTGCCAGCAGCTTGGGGGCTTCTAATGAAAAACTGTTTTTT
CDR3 protein: CASSLGASNEKLFF

clone size: NA
J gene: TRBJ2-1
V gene: TRBV6-2/TRBV6-3
D gene: NA
CDR3 DNA: TGTGCCAGCAGTTACATCCTCTACAATGAGCAGTTCTTC
CDR3 protein: CASSYILYNEQFF

clone size: NA
J gene: TRBJ2-3
V gene: TRBV7-9
D gene: TRBD1
CDR3 DNA: TGTGCCAGCAGCCCCGGGACAGGGGGATATACAGATACGCAGTATTTT
CDR3 protein: CASSPGTGGYTDTQYF

clone size: once
J gene: TRBJ2-6
V gene: TRBV2
D gene: NA
CDR3 DNA: TGTGCCAGCACGGGGGGCAGGGGCGGAGGGGCCAACGTCCTGACTTTC
CDR3 protein: CASTGGRGGGANVLTF

clone size: NA
J gene: TRBJ1-5
V gene: TRBV4-1
D gene: NA
CDR3 DNA: TGCGCCAGCAGCCAAGAAGGCAGGGCAAGCAATCAGCCCCAGCATTTT
CDR3 protein: CASSQEGRASNQPQHF

clone size: NA
J gene: TRBJ2-7
V gene: TRBV5-1
D gene: TRBD1
CDR3 DNA: TGCGCCAGCAGCATCCCCCAGGGGGCGTCTGGACCTAGGAGCCAATACGAGCAGTACTTC
CDR3 protein: CASSIPQGASGPRSQYEQYF

clone size: NA
J gene: TRBJ1-5
V gene: TRBV19
D gene: NA
CDR3 DNA: TGTGCCAGTACCGCATTCAGGGCATCCAATCAGCCCCAGCATTTT
CDR3 protein: CASTAFRASNQPQHF